This T cell receptor (beta chain) was observed in a study of identical twins. One entry per CDR3 protein results from TCRdb running MiXCR on the 5' RACE reads. Of approximately 500,000 distinct CDR3 sequences listed, 24% are singletons. These data were likewise used in another study, on T cells expressing NK-cell markers. That source adds: From sorted CD3+CD56+NKG2C+, CD3+CD56+NKG2C- and CD3+CD56-NKG2C+ T cells came the TCR beta repertoires.

Sequencing was performed on CD4+ T cells sorted from blood. The clonotype comes from a woman between 18 and 29 years old in good health.

The CDR3 region is CASRVAPNTGELFF. In DNA form, the CDR3 reads TGCGCCAGCAGGGTAGCCCCGAACACCGGGGAGCTGTTTTTT. The V call is TRBV5-1, the J call TRBJ2-2; D remains ambiguous. Germline-derived CDR1 and CDR2 are SGHRS and YFSETQ. The germline V and J ends were trimmed by 5 bases and 0 bases, with 8 bases remaining between them. CDR3 length: 14 residues.